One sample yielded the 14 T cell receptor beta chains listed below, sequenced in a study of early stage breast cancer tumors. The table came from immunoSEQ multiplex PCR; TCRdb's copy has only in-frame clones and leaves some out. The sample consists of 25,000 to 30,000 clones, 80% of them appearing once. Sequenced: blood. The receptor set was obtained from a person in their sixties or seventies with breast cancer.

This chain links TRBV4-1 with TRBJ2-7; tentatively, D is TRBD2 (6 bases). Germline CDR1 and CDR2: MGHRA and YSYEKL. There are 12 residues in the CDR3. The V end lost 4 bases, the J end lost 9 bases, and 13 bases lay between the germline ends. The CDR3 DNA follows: TGCGCCAGCAGCCCCGGGACTTCGGCGCAGTACTTC. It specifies CASSPGTSAQYF.

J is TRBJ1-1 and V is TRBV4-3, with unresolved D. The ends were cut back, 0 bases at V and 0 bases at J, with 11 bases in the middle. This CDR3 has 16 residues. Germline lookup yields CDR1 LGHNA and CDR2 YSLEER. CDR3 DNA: TGCGCCAGCAGCCAAGAGTTTCTCCGGTTGAACACTGAAGCTTTCTTT. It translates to CASSQEFLRLNTEAFF.

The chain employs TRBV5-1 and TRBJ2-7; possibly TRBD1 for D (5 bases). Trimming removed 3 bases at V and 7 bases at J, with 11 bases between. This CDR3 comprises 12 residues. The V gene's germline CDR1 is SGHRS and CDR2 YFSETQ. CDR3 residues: CASSWGPWEQYF. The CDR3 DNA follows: TGCGCCAGCAGCTGGGGCCCGTGGGAGCAGTACTTC.

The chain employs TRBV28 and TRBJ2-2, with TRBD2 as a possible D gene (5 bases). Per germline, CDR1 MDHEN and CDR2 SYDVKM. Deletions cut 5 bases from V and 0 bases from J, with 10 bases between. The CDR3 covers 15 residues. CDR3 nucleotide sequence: TGTGCCAGCAGTGCCTCCGGGACGAACACCGGGGAGCTGTTTTTT. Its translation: CASSASGTNTGELFF.

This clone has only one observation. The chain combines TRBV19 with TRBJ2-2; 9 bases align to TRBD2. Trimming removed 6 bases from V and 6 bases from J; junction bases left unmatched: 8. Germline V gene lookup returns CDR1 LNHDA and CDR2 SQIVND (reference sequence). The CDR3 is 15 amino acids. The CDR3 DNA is TGTGCCAGTAGGGCCTTAGCGGGAGAGGCCGGGGAGCTGTTTTTT. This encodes CASRALAGEAGELFF.

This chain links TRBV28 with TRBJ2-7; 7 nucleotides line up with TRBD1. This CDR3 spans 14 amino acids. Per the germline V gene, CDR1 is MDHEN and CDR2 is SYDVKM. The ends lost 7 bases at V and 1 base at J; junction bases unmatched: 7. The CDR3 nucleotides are TGTGCCAGCAAAAACAGGGGTTCTTCCTACGAGCAGTACTTC. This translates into CASKNRGSSYEQYF.

The CDR3 region has the DNA TGCGCCAGCAGCTGGGGACAGGGAACGGAAGCTTTCTTT. Translating it yields CASSWGQGTEAFF. The rearrangement joins TRBV5-1 to TRBJ1-1; 9 bases map to TRBD1. The ends lost 3 bases at V and 8 bases at J; junction bases unmatched: 5. The CDR3 runs to 13 residues. From germline, CDR1 is SGHRS and CDR2 YFSETQ.

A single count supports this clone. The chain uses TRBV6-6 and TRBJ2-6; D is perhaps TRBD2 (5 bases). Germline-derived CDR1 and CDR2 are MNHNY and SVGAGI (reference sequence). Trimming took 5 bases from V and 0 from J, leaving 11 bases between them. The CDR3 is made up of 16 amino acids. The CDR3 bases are TGTGCCAGCAGTCCCCAGGACTTCTCTGGGGCCAACGTCCTGACTTTC. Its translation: CASSPQDFSGANVLTF.

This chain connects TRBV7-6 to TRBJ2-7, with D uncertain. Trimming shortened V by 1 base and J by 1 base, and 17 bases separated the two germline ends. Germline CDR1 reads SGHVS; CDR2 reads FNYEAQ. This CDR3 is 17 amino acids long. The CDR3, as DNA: TGTGCCAGCAGCTTAGTTCCCCAGGTCCTTCCTTCCTACGAGCAGTACTTC. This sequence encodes CASSLVPQVLPSYEQYF.

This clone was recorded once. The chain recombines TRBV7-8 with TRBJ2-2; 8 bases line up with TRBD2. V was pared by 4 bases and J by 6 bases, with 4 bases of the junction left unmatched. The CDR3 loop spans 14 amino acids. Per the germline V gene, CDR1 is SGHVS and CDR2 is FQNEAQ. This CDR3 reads CASSSGLVPGELFF. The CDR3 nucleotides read TGTGCCAGCAGCTCGGGACTAGTTCCCGGGGAGCTGTTTTTT.

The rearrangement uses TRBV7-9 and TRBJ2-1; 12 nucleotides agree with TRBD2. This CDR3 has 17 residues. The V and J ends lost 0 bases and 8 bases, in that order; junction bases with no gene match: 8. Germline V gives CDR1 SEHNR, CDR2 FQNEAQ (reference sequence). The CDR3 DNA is TGTGCCAGCAGCTTAGCTGACGGACTAGCGGGAAGGGATGAGCAGTTCTTC. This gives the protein CASSLADGLAGRDEQFF.

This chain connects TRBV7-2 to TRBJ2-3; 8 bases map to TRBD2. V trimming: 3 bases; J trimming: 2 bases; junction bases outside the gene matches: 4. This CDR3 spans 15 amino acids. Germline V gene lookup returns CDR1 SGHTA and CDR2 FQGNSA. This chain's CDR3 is CASSFNSGITDTQYF. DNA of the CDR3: TGTGCCAGCAGCTTCAATAGCGGGATCACAGATACGCAGTATTTT.

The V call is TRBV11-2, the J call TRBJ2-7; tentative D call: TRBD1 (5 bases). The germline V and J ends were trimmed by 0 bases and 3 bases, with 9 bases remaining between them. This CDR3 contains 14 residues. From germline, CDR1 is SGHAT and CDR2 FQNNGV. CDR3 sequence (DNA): TGTGCCAGCAGCTTAGACAGGGTGGACTACGAGCAGTACTTC. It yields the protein CASSLDRVDYEQYF.

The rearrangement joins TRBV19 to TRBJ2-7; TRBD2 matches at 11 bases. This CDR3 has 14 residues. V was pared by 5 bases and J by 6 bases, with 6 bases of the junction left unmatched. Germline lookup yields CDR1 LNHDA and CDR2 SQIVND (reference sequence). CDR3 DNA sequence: TGTGCCAGTAGTTTGACTAGCGGGAAGGGCGAGCAGTACTTC. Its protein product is CASSLTSGKGEQYF.